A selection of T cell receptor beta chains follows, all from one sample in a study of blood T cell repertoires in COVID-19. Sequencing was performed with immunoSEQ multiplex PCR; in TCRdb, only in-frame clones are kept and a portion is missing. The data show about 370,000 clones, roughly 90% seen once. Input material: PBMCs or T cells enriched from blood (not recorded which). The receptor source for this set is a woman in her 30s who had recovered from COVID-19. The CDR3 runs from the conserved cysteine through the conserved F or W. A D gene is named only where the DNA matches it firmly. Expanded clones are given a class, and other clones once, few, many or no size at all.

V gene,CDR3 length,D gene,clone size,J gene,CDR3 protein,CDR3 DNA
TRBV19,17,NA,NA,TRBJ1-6,CASSMSDLDLENSPLHF,TGTGCCAGTAGTATGTCGGATCTGGATCTGGAGAATTCACCCCTCCACTTT
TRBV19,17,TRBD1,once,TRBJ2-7,CASSIVGTRDRINEQYF,TGTGCCAGTAGTATAGTGGGTACTAGGGACAGGATAAACGAGCAGTACTTC
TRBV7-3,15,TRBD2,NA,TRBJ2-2,CASAPGLGATGELFF,TGTGCCAGCGCACCGGGACTAGGGGCCACCGGGGAGCTGTTTTTT
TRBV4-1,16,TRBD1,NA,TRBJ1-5,CASSQDDRVKGQPQHF,TGCGCCAGCAGCCAAGATGACAGGGTAAAAGGACAGCCCCAGCATTTT
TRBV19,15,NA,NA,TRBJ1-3,CASSAPDRSGNTIYF,TGTGCCAGTAGTGCCCCCGACAGATCTGGAAACACCATATATTTT
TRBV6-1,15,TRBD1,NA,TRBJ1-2,CASSEEPDRGRGYTF,TGTGCCAGCAGTGAAGAGCCGGACAGGGGCAGAGGCTACACCTTC
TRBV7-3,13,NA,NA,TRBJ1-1,CASSPPGGTEAFF,TGTGCCAGCAGCCCGCCCGGGGGCACTGAAGCTTTCTTT
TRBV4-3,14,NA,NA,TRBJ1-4,CASSQGQGIGKLFF,TGCGCCAGCAGCCAAGGGCAGGGAATCGGAAAACTGTTTTTT
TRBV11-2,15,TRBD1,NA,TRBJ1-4,CASSSRQGAAEKLFF,TGTGCCAGCAGCTCCAGACAGGGGGCGGCTGAAAAACTGTTTTTT
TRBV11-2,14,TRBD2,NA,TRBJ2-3,CASSSTSGTDTQYF,TGTGCCAGCAGCTCTACTAGCGGAACAGATACGCAGTATTTT